Listed below are T cell receptor beta chains from one sample, sequenced in a study of CD8 T cells in ankylosing spondylitis. TCRdb re-called the 5' RACE reads through MiXCR, storing one row per CDR3 protein. The data show about 52,000 distinct CDR3 sequences, with approximately 8% seen just once and about 8.5% held by the top ten. The specimen was blood, either unsorted or a sorted T cell fraction (not recorded which). These receptors all come from a female donor with ankylosing spondylitis or in good health (not recorded which). Each CDR3 is given with its conserved first and last residue. A D gene is named only where the DNA matches it firmly. Not all rows give a size; the values are once, few, many and, for expanded clones, a class.

d_call | clone_size | j_call | v_call | cdr3_aa | cdr3_nt
NA | many | TRBJ1-2 | TRBV9 | CASSVAVDYGYTF | TGTGCCAGCAGCGTGGCAGTCGACTATGGCTACACCTTC
NA | many | TRBJ2-5 | TRBV10-3 | CAISESAGRQETQYF | TGTGCCATCAGTGAGTCGGCGGGACGGCAAGAGACCCAGTACTTC
NA | many | TRBJ1-3 | TRBV5-5 | CASSFSQGASGNTIYF | TGTGCCAGCAGCTTTTCCCAGGGTGCCTCTGGAAACACCATATATTTT
TRBD2 | many | TRBJ2-3 | TRBV5-1 | CASREAGGPQLAQYF | TGCGCCAGCAGAGAGGCGGGGGGGCCTCAATTGGCGCAGTATTTT
NA | many | TRBJ2-1 | TRBV5-1 | CASSLGATHNNEQFF | TGCGCCAGCAGCTTGGGAGCGACGCATAACAATGAGCAGTTCTTC
NA | NA | TRBJ2-2 | TRBV5-1 | CASSSDPSQGFTGELFF | TGCGCCAGCAGCTCGGACCCTAGTCAGGGGTTTACCGGGGAGCTGTTTTTT
TRBD2 | few | TRBJ2-7 | TRBV5-1 | CASSLLPSGGLGDYEQYF | TGCGCCAGCAGCTTGTTACCTAGCGGGGGCCTGGGGGACTACGAGCAGTACTTC
NA | many | TRBJ2-1 | TRBV20-1 | CSARRGWTDNEQFF | TGCAGTGCTAGGCGGGGATGGACAGACAATGAGCAGTTCTTC
TRBD2 | many | TRBJ2-3 | TRBV29-1 | CSGNGGYVGSDTQYF | TGCAGCGGAAACGGGGGGTACGTTGGCTCAGATACGCAGTATTTT
NA | many | TRBJ1-1 | TRBV5-1 | CASSRRDTASNTEAFF | TGCGCCAGCAGCCGAAGGGACACCGCATCGAACACTGAAGCTTTCTTT
TRBD2 | many | TRBJ2-3 | TRBV7-2 | CASRPGLSTDTQYF | TGTGCCAGCAGACCGGGACTATCCACAGATACGCAGTATTTT
TRBD1 | many | TRBJ1-5 | TRBV20-1 | CSASDRASYQPQHF | TGCAGTGCTAGTGACAGGGCGTCCTATCAGCCCCAGCATTTT
NA | many | TRBJ2-3 | TRBV4-3 | CASSQDPGRATDTQYF | TGCGCCAGCAGCCAAGATCCTGGGAGAGCCACAGATACGCAGTATTTT
TRBD1 | NA | TRBJ2-7 | TRBV9 | CASSVGTGAYEQYF | TGTGCCAGCAGCGTCGGGACAGGGGCCTACGAGCAGTACTTC
NA | many | TRBJ1-1 | TRBV20-1 | CSASRWNTEAFF | TGCAGTGCTAGTAGGTGGAACACTGAAGCTTTCTTT
TRBD1 | many | TRBJ1-1 | TRBV5-1 | CASSVDRPMNTEAFF | TGCGCCAGCAGCGTGGACAGGCCTATGAACACTGAAGCTTTCTTT
TRBD1 | many | TRBJ1-1 | TRBV20-1 | CSARDRTTGTEAFF | TGCAGTGCGAGGGACAGGACCACAGGGACTGAAGCTTTCTTT
NA | many | TRBJ2-1 | TRBV5-1 | CASSLGSRSSSYNEQFF | TGCGCCAGCAGCTTGGGGTCCAGGAGCAGCTCCTACAATGAGCAGTTCTTC
NA | many | TRBJ1-4 | TRBV28 | CASSSPGRRNEKLFF | TGTGCCAGCAGTTCCCCGGGACGACGCAATGAAAAACTGTTTTTT
TRBD1 | many | TRBJ2-2 | TRBV5-1 | CASSLMTGSNTGELFF | TGCGCCAGCAGCTTGATGACAGGGTCGAACACCGGGGAGCTGTTTTTT
NA | many | TRBJ2-1 | TRBV7-9 | CASSFTLAGLVDNEQFF | TGTGCCAGCAGCTTTACATTGGCGGGATTGGTCGACAATGAGCAGTTCTTC
TRBD1 | many | TRBJ1-2 | TRBV6-1 | CASRNLGGTANYGYTF | TGTGCCAGCAGAAACTTAGGGGGGACAGCTAACTATGGCTACACCTTC
NA | many | TRBJ1-1 | TRBV20-1 | CSARDTGGTEAFF | TGCAGTGCTAGAGATACGGGGGGCACTGAAGCTTTCTTT
NA | many | TRBJ2-2 | TRBV5-1 | CASSLGVFANTGELFF | TGCGCCAGCAGCTTGGGTGTGTTCGCGAACACCGGGGAGCTGTTTTTT
NA | many | TRBJ1-2 | TRBV12-3/TRBV12-4 | CASSPLRRDGYTF | TGTGCCAGCAGTCCCCTGCGCAGAGATGGCTACACCTTC
NA | many | TRBJ1-1 | TRBV5-1 | CASSLNPQPGTEAFF | TGCGCCAGCAGCTTGAACCCACAGCCGGGCACTGAAGCTTTCTTT
NA | many | TRBJ2-2 | TRBV2 | CASTPDSGELFF | TGTGCCAGCACCCCCGACAGCGGGGAGCTGTTTTTT
TRBD2 | many | TRBJ2-2 | TRBV27 | CASSFYGRVAGELFF | TGTGCCAGCAGTTTCTACGGGAGGGTTGCCGGGGAGCTGTTTTTT
NA | NA | TRBJ2-2 | TRBV7-3 | CASSLERANTGELFF | TGTGCCAGCAGCTTGGAAAGGGCGAACACCGGGGAGCTGTTTTTT
NA | many | TRBJ1-1 | TRBV24-1 | CATKDRRGEAFF | TGTGCCACCAAAGACAGGCGCGGTGAAGCTTTCTTT
NA | many | TRBJ2-3 | TRBV28 | CASSFSGTDTQYF | TGTGCCAGCAGTTTCAGCGGCACAGATACGCAGTATTTT
NA | many | TRBJ1-1 | TRBV5-1 | CASSTQGNTEAFF | TGCGCCAGCAGCACCCAGGGCAACACTGAAGCTTTCTTT
NA | NA | TRBJ1-2 | TRBV6-1 | CASSEGTASNYGYTF | TGTGCCAGCAGTGAAGGGACAGCTTCTAACTATGGCTACACCTTC
NA | many | TRBJ1-1 | TRBV12-3/TRBV12-4 | CASSQTIGYTEAFF | TGTGCCAGTTCACAGACCATCGGTTACACTGAAGCTTTCTTT
NA | many | TRBJ1-2 | TRBV10-3 | CAISEPRQPYGYTF | TGTGCCATCAGTGAACCCAGACAGCCCTATGGCTACACCTTC